The 17 T cell receptor beta chains below were found in one sample sequenced in a study of PD-1 blockade in classical Hodgkin lymphoma. Using immunoSEQ multiplex PCR, the repertoire was profiled, and TCRdb retains in-frame clones only, with some absent. The profile shows about 27,000 clones, approximately 86% of them singletons. Each of the patients experienced relapse following autologous stem cell transplantation, and their brentuximab vedotin exposure differed. Thawed PBMCs were subjected to magnetic negative selection, which yielded isolated CD8+ T cells. Source: CD8+ T cells from blood, taken at baseline. The receptors were gathered from a human donor with classical Hodgkin lymphoma.

V is TRBV10-3 and J is TRBJ1-2; 7 positions agree with TRBD1. With V trimmed by 0 bases and J by 5 bases, 9 bases remained unmatched. Germline V gene lookup returns CDR1 ENHRY and CDR2 SYGVKD. CDR3 length equals 16 residues. The CDR3 reads CAISESAGQRAYGYTF. The CDR3 DNA reads TGTGCCATCAGTGAGTCTGCGGGACAGCGAGCTTATGGCTACACCTTC.

The chain combines TRBV28 with TRBJ2-1; 9 bases match TRBD1. V shed 6 bases, J shed 0 bases, and the junction held 6 bases outside the gene matches. This CDR3 is 16 amino acids long. Looked up from germline, CDR1 is MDHEN and CDR2 is SYDVKM. The CDR3 region has the DNA TGTGCCAGCAGACCCGACAGGGGGTTCTCCTACAATGAGCAGTTCTTC. Translated, it gives CASRPDRGFSYNEQFF.

The chain joins TRBV4-1 to TRBJ2-7; 7 bases are shared with TRBD2. The germline V gene encodes CDR1 MGHRA and CDR2 YSYEKL. The CDR3 length is 14 residues. J was trimmed by 2 bases and V by 4 bases; bases with no gene match: 5. CDR3 nucleotide sequence: TGCGCCAGCAGCCTCAGGACTAGTACCTACGAGCAGTACTTC. Protein sequence: CASSLRTSTYEQYF.

The V call is TRBV5-6, the J call TRBJ2-1; D is unclear. This CDR3 contains 12 residues. V was shortened by 3 bases and J by 9 bases, with 10 bases between the two germline ends. Germline V gives CDR1 SGHDT, CDR2 YYEEEE. DNA for the CDR3: TGTGCCAGCAGCTACGAATCTAGTGAGCAGTTCTTC. It encodes CASSYESSEQFF.

The chain's CDR3 is CASSEEGAGNTEAFF. The DNA for the CDR3 is TGTGCCAGCAGTGAAGAGGGGGCAGGGAACACTGAAGCTTTCTTT. This chain links TRBV6-1 with TRBJ1-1, with 7 bases matching TRBD1. The CDR3 runs 15 residues. V was pared by 1 base and J by 1 base, with 3 bases of the junction left unmatched. Germline CDR1 and CDR2: MNHNS and SASEGT.

This sequence joins TRBV10-1 and TRBJ1-1, with 7 positions matching TRBD1. With 3 bases clipped from V and 1 base from J, the junction kept 2 bases outside the gene matches. Germline assignment: CDR1 WNHNN and CDR2 SYGVQD (reference sequence). This CDR3 contains 14 residues. The CDR3 coding sequence is TGCGCCAGCAGTGATCCAGGGGGGAACACTGAAGCTTTCTTT. Protein: CASSDPGGNTEAFF.

The rearrangement joins TRBV27 to TRBJ2-1, with 9 bases lining up with TRBD1. Germline-derived CDR1 and CDR2 are MNHEY and SMNVEV (reference sequence). This CDR3 is 17 amino acids long. J lost 9 bases, V lost 0 bases, and 12 bases had no gene match. This CDR3 is CASSLSGTGSSPGEQFF. Here the CDR3 DNA reads TGTGCCAGCAGTTTATCCGGGACAGGGTCATCCCCTGGTGAGCAGTTCTTC.

This clone has just a few counts. The chain has TRBV27 and TRBJ2-7; D ambiguous. Looked up from germline, CDR1 is MNHEY and CDR2 is SMNVEV (reference sequence). V gave up 5 bases and J gave up 1 base, with 12 bases separating them. The CDR3 runs to 14 residues. DNA of the CDR3: TGTGCCAGCAGTCTAGGTTTTGGGTCCTACGAGCAGTACTTC. Protein product: CASSLGFGSYEQYF.

The chain uses TRBV7-9 and TRBJ1-1, with D perhaps matching TRBD1 (6 bases). Germline V gene sequence: CDR1 SEHNR, CDR2 FQNEAQ (reference sequence). The V gene lost 6 bases and the J gene lost 6 bases, with 11 bases spanning the gap. The CDR3 consists of 12 residues. CDR3 coding DNA: TGTGCCAGCAGACAGGGTAGATCTGAAGCTTTCTTT. Protein sequence: CASRQGRSEAFF.

The genes are TRBV28 and TRBJ2-7; unclear D gene. Per germline, CDR1 MDHEN and CDR2 SYDVKM. V was trimmed by 4 bases and J by 6 bases, leaving 19 bases between them. The length of the CDR3 is 15 residues. In nucleotides, the CDR3 is TGTGCCAGCAGTTCCATAACAGACTCCTCCACCGAGCAGTACTTC. This codes for CASSSITDSSTEQYF.

V gene TRBV25-1 combines with J gene TRBJ2-7, with 7 bases that match TRBD2. The CDR3 spans 16 residues. Germline V gene lookup returns CDR1 MGHDK and CDR2 SYGVNS. V lost 3 bases and J lost 5; bases outside the gene matches: 13. The chain's CDR3 is CASSDSKGLSGDEQYF. CDR3 DNA sequence: TGTGCCAGCAGTGATTCGAAAGGACTGAGCGGGGACGAGCAGTACTTC.

The rearrangement links TRBV12-5 to TRBJ2-1; TRBD2 might be the D (5 bases). There are 12 residues in the CDR3. V was trimmed by 2 bases and J by 6 bases, leaving 5 bases between them. The germline V gene has CDR1 LGHNT and CDR2 FRNRAP. CDR3 coding DNA: TGTGCTAGTGGTTTGCTAGCCAATGAGCAGTTCTTC. Translating gives CASGLLANEQFF.

V gene TRBV30 combines with J gene TRBJ1-5, with a weak D call TRBD1 (5 bases). Per the germline V gene, CDR1 is GTSNPN and CDR2 is SVGIG (reference sequence). Deletions cut 3 bases from V and 10 bases from J, with 19 bases between. This CDR3 comprises 14 residues. The CDR3 DNA reads as TGTGCCTGGAGCCCCGGATTGGGGACTTACCCCCAGCATTTT. Translating it yields CAWSPGLGTYPQHF.

The rearrangement uses TRBV29-1 and TRBJ1-2, with 9 bases lining up with TRBD1. V trimming: 6 bases; J trimming: 8 bases; junction bases outside the gene matches: 7. The CDR3 has 12 residues. CDR1 is SQVTM, CDR2 ANQGSEA, per germline. Here the CDR3 DNA reads TGCAGCGTAGTGGACAGGGGCGGCGGCTACACCTTC. Translated: CSVVDRGGGYTF. The full variable domain, in which reference TRBV29-1 and TRBJ1-2 provide the parts outside the CDR3, is SAVISQKPSRDICQRGTSLTIQCQVDSQVTMMFWYRQQPGQSLTLIATANQGSEATYESGFVIDKFPISRPNLTFSTLTVSNMSPEDSSIYLCSVVDRGGGYTFGSGTRLTVV.

A single count supports this clone. This chain links TRBV28 with TRBJ2-5; TRBD2 might be the D (5 bases). Trimming shortened V by 5 bases and J by 4 bases, and 17 bases separated the two germline ends. This CDR3 is built from 15 residues. Germline-derived CDR1 and CDR2 are MDHEN and SYDVKM. CDR3 coding DNA: TGTGCCAGCAGTACTACCCTCCGGGGAATAGAGACCCAGTACTTC. This sequence encodes CASSTTLRGIETQYF. Combining the CDR3 with reference TRBV28 and TRBJ2-5 gives the whole variable domain DVKVTQSSRYLVKRTGEKVFLECVQDMDHENMFWYRQDPGLGLRLIYFSYDVKMKEKGDIPEGYSVSREKKERFSLILESASTNQTSMYLCASSTTLRGIETQYFGPGTRLLVL.

The chain uses TRBV6-5 and TRBJ2-1; 9 bases line up with TRBD2. The V gene's germline CDR1 is MNHEY and CDR2 SVGAGI. The CDR3 length is 14 residues. V was clipped by 8 bases and J by 2 bases; unmatched bases: 4. The CDR3 spells CASGLARPYNEQFF. CDR3 DNA sequence: TGTGCCAGCGGACTAGCGCGACCCTACAATGAGCAGTTCTTC.

The chain combines TRBV28 with TRBJ2-3, with 8 bases identical to TRBD2. The CDR3 is made up of 18 amino acids. Germline V gives CDR1 MDHEN, CDR2 SYDVKM. The V segment lost 8 bases and the J segment 2 bases; nucleotides outside the gene matches: 18. CDR3 DNA: TGTGCCAGCCAAATTCTAACAGAGCGGGAGAAGCTCACAGATACGCAGTATTTT. It is translated as CASQILTEREKLTDTQYF.